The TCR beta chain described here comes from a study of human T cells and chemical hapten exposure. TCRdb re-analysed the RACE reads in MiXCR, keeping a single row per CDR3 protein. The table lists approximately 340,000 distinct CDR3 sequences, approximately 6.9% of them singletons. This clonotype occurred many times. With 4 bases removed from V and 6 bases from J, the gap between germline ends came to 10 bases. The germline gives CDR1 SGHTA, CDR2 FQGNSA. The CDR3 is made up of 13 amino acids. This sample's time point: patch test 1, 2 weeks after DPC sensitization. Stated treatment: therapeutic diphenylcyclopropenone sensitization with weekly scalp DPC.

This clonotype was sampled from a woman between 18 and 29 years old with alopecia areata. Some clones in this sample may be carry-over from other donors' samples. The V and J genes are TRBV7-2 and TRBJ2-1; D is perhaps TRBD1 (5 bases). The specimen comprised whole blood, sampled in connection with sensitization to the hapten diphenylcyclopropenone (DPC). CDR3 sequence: CASSSRVGNEQFF. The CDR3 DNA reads TGTGCCAGCAGCTCCAGGGTAGGCAATGAGCAGTTCTTC.